A selection of T cell receptor beta chains follows, all from one sample in a study of blood T cell repertoires in COVID-19. The method was immunoSEQ multiplex PCR; TCRdb's version includes in-frame clones alone and lacks a portion of them. The sample shows 200,000 or so clones, nearly 90% of them seen only once. Source material: PBMCs or T cells enriched from blood (not recorded which). These receptors were taken from a man under 40 who had recovered from COVID-19. Both conserved end residues are part of each CDR3. A D gene is named only where the DNA matches it firmly. Rows give clone size only sometimes, using once, few, many, or a class for an expanded clone.

CASSQSSEQFF | TGTGCCAGCAGCCAGAGCTCGGAGCAGTTCTTC | TRBV3-1/TRBV3-2 | - | - | TRBJ2-1
CAMRQGGYGYTF | TGTGCCATGCGACAGGGCGGTTATGGCTACACCTTC | TRBV12-3/TRBV12-4 | once | TRBD1 | TRBJ1-2
CASSLNPGLAGVAGELFF | TGTGCCAGCAGCCTTAATCCGGGACTAGCGGGAGTAGCCGGGGAGCTGTTTTTT | TRBV4-2 | - | TRBD2 | TRBJ2-2
CASSSIAGGIAKNIQYF | TGCGCCAGCAGCTCTATAGCGGGAGGGATAGCCAAAAACATTCAGTACTTC | TRBV5-1 | few | TRBD2 | TRBJ2-4
CASKSGSSYEQYF | TGTGCCAGCAAAAGCGGGAGCTCCTACGAGCAGTACTTC | TRBV28 | - | TRBD2 | TRBJ2-7
CASSLVGGEWRGTSYEQYF | TGTGCCAGCAGCTTAGTTGGTGGGGAGTGGCGGGGGACCTCCTACGAGCAGTACTTC | TRBV7-8 | - | TRBD2 | TRBJ2-7
CASSLDTAGNTIYF | TGTGCCAGCAGCCTCGATACGGCTGGAAACACCATATATTTT | TRBV3-1/TRBV3-2 | - | - | TRBJ1-3
CASSRTSANEQFF | TGTGCCAGCAGCCGGACTAGCGCCAATGAACAGTTCTTC | TRBV2 | - | TRBD2 | TRBJ2-1
CASSSLIKAGGVYEQYF | TGTGCCAGCAGTTCTCTAATCAAAGCGGGAGGCGTATACGAGCAGTACTTC | TRBV2 | - | TRBD2 | TRBJ2-7
CAWSDWGDQPQHF | TGTGCCTGGAGTGACTGGGGGGATCAGCCCCAGCATTTT | TRBV30 | - | - | TRBJ1-5
CASSPKLTGGNGYTF | TGTGCCAGCAGTCCCAAACTGACAGGGGGCAATGGCTACACCTTC | TRBV28 | - | TRBD1 | TRBJ1-2
CASSQGQGGNYGYTF | TGTGCCAGCAGCCAAGGACAGGGTGGGAACTATGGCTACACCTTC | TRBV3-1/TRBV3-2 | - | TRBD1 | TRBJ1-2
CASSSKTRSYQETQYF | TGTGCCAGCAGTTCGAAGACTAGGTCTTACCAAGAGACCCAGTACTTC | TRBV28 | - | - | TRBJ2-5
CASRQSLAAVYEQYF | TGCGCCAGCAGACAGTCTCTAGCCGCCGTCTACGAGCAGTACTTC | TRBV5-1 | - | - | TRBJ2-7
CASSKSKQGVGECSNQPQHF | TGTGCCAGCAGCAAATCGAAGCAGGGGGTCGGAGAATGTAGCAATCAGCCCCAGCATTTT | TRBV21-1 | - | - | TRBJ1-5
CASSTGGAGNSPLHF | TGTGCCAGCAGCACAGGGGGCGCGGGGAATTCACCCCTCCACTTT | TRBV7-3 | few | TRBD1 | TRBJ1-6
CASSHPFLGGGYTF | TGCGCCAGCAGCCACCCATTTCTCGGGGGGGGCTACACCTTC | TRBV4-1 | - | - | TRBJ1-2
CASSLEQGADGYTF | TGTGCCAGCAGCTTAGAACAGGGGGCAGATGGCTACACCTTC | TRBV13 | - | TRBD1 | TRBJ1-2
CAALEPGLAYNEQFF | TGTGCCGCCTTAGAACCGGGACTAGCGTACAATGAGCAGTTCTTC | TRBV6-5 | - | TRBD2 | TRBJ2-1
CASSLRGLADPEQYF | TGTGCCAGCAGCTTACGAGGACTAGCGGATCCCGAGCAGTACTTC | TRBV7-2 | - | TRBD2 | TRBJ2-7
CASSVRGPLHF | TGTGCCAGCAGCGTGAGGGGGCCCCTCCACTTT | TRBV9 | - | - | TRBJ1-6
CASSSGGAYGYTF | TGTGCCAGCAGCTCAGGGGGAGCCTATGGCTACACCTTC | TRBV3-1/TRBV3-2 | - | TRBD1 | TRBJ1-2
CASHRGSMNTEAFF | TGTGCCAGCCACAGGGGGTCCATGAACACTGAAGCTTTCTTT | TRBV27 | - | TRBD1 | TRBJ1-1
CASSLAGRGVYTF | TGTGCCAGCAGCTTGGCGGGCAGGGGCGTCTACACCTTC | TRBV5-4 | - | - | TRBJ1-2
CASSPRLLNTIYF | TGTGCCAGCAGCCCTCGACTATTGAACACCATATATTTT | TRBV5-5 | once | - | TRBJ1-3
CASQQGAAGNQPQHF | TGTGCCAGTCAACAGGGGGCGGCGGGCAATCAGCCCCAGCATTTT | TRBV28 | - | TRBD1 | TRBJ1-5
CASSPQRIYNEQFF | TGTGCCAGCAGCCCCCAGCGGATCTACAATGAGCAGTTCTTC | TRBV3-1/TRBV3-2 | once | - | TRBJ2-1
CASSSPTSGAKNIQYF | TGTGCCAGCAGTTCTCCGACTAGCGGGGCCAAAAACATTCAGTACTTC | TRBV27 | - | TRBD2 | TRBJ2-4
CASSSGRQYNSPLHF | TGTGCCAGCAGTTCAGGTCGACAATATAATTCACCCCTCCACTTT | TRBV28 | - | - | TRBJ1-6
CASSSYLAGGLNEQFF | TGTGCCAGCAGCTCCTATCTAGCGGGGGGGCTAAATGAGCAGTTCTTC | TRBV7-6 | - | TRBD2 | TRBJ2-1
CASSQAGPGYGYTF | TGTGCCAGCTCACAGGCAGGGCCGGGCTATGGCTACACCTTC | TRBV27 | - | - | TRBJ1-2
CASSKGEADPYNEQFF | TGTGCCAGCAGCAAAGGGGAGGCAGATCCATACAATGAGCAGTTCTTC | TRBV21-1 | - | - | TRBJ2-1
CASRYTPEGVYNEQFF | TGTGCCAGCAGGTACACCCCAGAGGGGGTATACAATGAGCAGTTCTTC | TRBV6-2/TRBV6-3 | - | - | TRBJ2-1
CASSLTSAPYNEQFF | TGTGCCAGCAGCCTTACTAGCGCCCCCTACAATGAGCAGTTCTTC | TRBV5-4 | - | TRBD2 | TRBJ2-1
CASRFDREEQFF | TGTGCCAGCAGATTTGACAGGGAAGAGCAGTTCTTC | TRBV27 | - | TRBD1 | TRBJ2-1
CASSLIGGESAFF | TGTGCCAGCAGCTTAATAGGGGGCGAATCGGCTTTCTTT | TRBV7-8 | once | TRBD1 | TRBJ1-1
CATSRELTFGTEAFF | TGTGCCACCAGCAGAGAACTTACCTTCGGCACTGAAGCTTTCTTT | TRBV15 | - | - | TRBJ1-1
CASSSPSTNTEAFF | TGTGCCAGCAGTTCCCCCTCGACAAACACTGAAGCTTTCTTT | TRBV27 | - | - | TRBJ1-1
CATSTSDKRNIQYF | TGTGCCACCTCGACCTCGGACAAGAGAAACATTCAGTACTTC | TRBV3-1/TRBV3-2 | - | - | TRBJ2-4
CASSDAGSLVYTGELFF | TGCGCCAGCAGTGACGCGGGTTCCCTCGTATACACCGGGGAGCTGTTTTTT | TRBV10-1 | - | - | TRBJ2-2
CASQSEGYTEAFF | TGTGCCAGCCAAAGCGAGGGTTACACTGAAGCTTTCTTT | TRBV2 | - | - | TRBJ1-1
CSAAGRYEQYF | TGCAGTGCTGCGGGTCGTTACGAGCAGTACTTC | TRBV20-1 | - | - | TRBJ2-7
CSASTDSYGYTF | TGCAGTGCTAGTACGGACAGCTATGGCTACACCTTC | TRBV20-1 | - | - | TRBJ1-2
CASSITQGDTGELFF | TGTGCCAGTAGTATTACCCAGGGCGACACCGGGGAGCTGTTTTTT | TRBV19 | few | - | TRBJ2-2
CASSLSQGPSYEQYF | TGTGCCAGCAGCTTATCACAGGGGCCCTCCTACGAGCAGTACTTC | TRBV5-4 | - | TRBD1 | TRBJ2-7
CASSRDTTGELFF | TGTGCCAGCAGCCGAGACACCACCGGGGAGCTGTTTTTT | TRBV9 | - | - | TRBJ2-2
CASSPSTELGGYTF | TGTGCCAGCTCACCCTCTACGGAGCTTGGGGGCTACACCTTC | TRBV18 | - | - | TRBJ1-2
CASSAGPGLAGEGQFF | TGTGCCAGCAGTGCGGGACCGGGACTAGCAGGAGAGGGGCAGTTCTTC | TRBV25-1 | - | TRBD2 | TRBJ2-1